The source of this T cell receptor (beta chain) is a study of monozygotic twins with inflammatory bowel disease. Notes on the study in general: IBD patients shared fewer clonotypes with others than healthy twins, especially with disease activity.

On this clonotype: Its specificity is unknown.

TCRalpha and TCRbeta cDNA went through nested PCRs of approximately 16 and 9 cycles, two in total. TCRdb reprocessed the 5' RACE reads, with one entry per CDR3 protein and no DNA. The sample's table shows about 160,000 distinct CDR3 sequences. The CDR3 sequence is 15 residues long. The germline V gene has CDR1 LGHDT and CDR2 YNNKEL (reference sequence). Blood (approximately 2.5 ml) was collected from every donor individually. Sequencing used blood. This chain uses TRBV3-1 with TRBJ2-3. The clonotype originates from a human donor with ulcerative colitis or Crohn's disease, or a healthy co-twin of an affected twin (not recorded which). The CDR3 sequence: CASSQDLSSTDTQYF.